Following are 15 T cell receptor beta chains from one sample sequenced in a study of memory CD4+ T cells and cytomegalovirus serostatus. The sort gate was single viable CD3+CD4+CD8-CD45RO+ cells for memory CD4+ T cells. Sequenced by immunoSEQ multiplex PCR; TCRdb stores in-frame clones only, minus some. This table has 75,000 to 90,000 clones, approximately 80% appearing once. The material sequenced was memory CD4+ T cells from blood. These receptors originate from an adult in good health and CMV-seronegative.

The rearrangement uses TRBV19 and TRBJ1-2; 9 bases are a match to TRBD1. This CDR3 region has 16 residues. Unmatched junction bases numbered 8, after V lost 6 bases and J lost 0 bases. The germline CDR1 and CDR2 sequences are LNHDA and SQIVND (reference sequence). The chain's CDR3 is CASRNIRDRANYGYTF. In DNA, the CDR3 is TGTGCCAGTAGGAACATCCGGGACAGGGCTAACTATGGCTACACCTTC.

A word on this clone: Mismatch with germline at one junction end may stem from a read error. The chain links TRBV7-7 to TRBJ2-7; D call uncertain. This CDR3 region has 13 residues. The germline V gene encodes CDR1 SSHAT and CDR2 FNYEAQ (reference sequence). This CDR3 reads CASSLAEADEQYF. CDR3 coding DNA: TGTGCTAGCAGCTTAGCAGAGGCGGACGAGCAGTACTTC.

The V call is TRBV10-1, the J call TRBJ2-2; D might be TRBD2 (6 bases). V lost 8 bases to trimming and J lost 0 bases, with 7 bases between them. In germline, CDR1 is WNHNN, CDR2 SYGVQD (reference sequence). CDR3 size: 13 residues. The CDR3, as DNA: TGCGCCAGCGGAGGGGCGAACACCGGGGAGCTGTTTTTT. Residues: CASGGANTGELFF.

The rearrangement links TRBV6-5 to TRBJ1-6, with D unclear. This CDR3 spans 15 amino acids. Deletions cut 2 bases from V and 6 bases from J, with 11 bases between. Germline loops: CDR1 MNHEY, CDR2 SVGAGI. CDR3 sequence: CASSYRAEINSPLHF. The CDR3 DNA reads as TGTGCCAGCAGTTACCGTGCGGAAATTAATTCACCCCTCCACTTT.

The chain couples TRBV27 to TRBJ1-4; D perhaps matches TRBD1 (6 bases). Germline V gene data show CDR1 as MNHEY and CDR2 as SMNVEV (reference sequence). The V end was cut by 6 bases, the J end by 11 bases, with 25 bases between. This CDR3 spans 16 amino acids. CDR3 coding DNA: TGTGCCAGCAGCCCCTTTCCGACAGGCCGTTCGTGGAAACTGTTTTTT. Translating it yields CASSPFPTGRSWKLFF. Full variable domain (remainder filled in from reference TRBV27 and TRBJ1-4): EAQVTQNPRYLITVTGKKLTVTCSQNMNHEYMSWYRQDPGLGLRQIYYSMNVEVTDKGDVPEGYKVSRKEKRNFPLILESPSPNQTSLYFCASSPFPTGRSWKLFFGSGTQLSVL.

The chain employs TRBV6-1 and TRBJ1-6; 8 bases map to TRBD1. The CDR3 contains 14 residues. V shed 5 bases, J shed 8 bases, and the junction held 5 bases outside the gene matches. CDR1 and CDR2 (germline): MNHNS, SASEGT. CDR3 nucleotide sequence: TGTGCCAGCAGTAGACAGGGGACGGATTCACCCCTCCACTTT. Translating gives CASSRQGTDSPLHF.

This chain uses TRBV6-1 with TRBJ1-3; D gene uncertain. V lost 8 bases and J lost 2, with 16 bases in between. Germline CDR1 is MNHNS and CDR2 is SASEGT. CDR3 length: 15 residues. The CDR3 is CASRRNPDPGNTIYF. DNA of the CDR3: TGTGCCAGCCGAAGGAACCCCGACCCTGGAAACACCATATATTTT.

The sample holds one count of this clone. This rearrangement joins TRBV7-9 to TRBJ2-5, with D perhaps matching TRBD1 (5 bases). Germline V CDR1 and CDR2: SEHNR, FQNEAQ (reference sequence). The CDR3 sequence is 17 residues long. Deletions cut 5 bases from V and 5 bases from J, with 24 bases between. The CDR3 region is CASSPISGAFFGETQYF. The CDR3 nucleotides are TGTGCCAGCAGCCCAATTAGTGGGGCCTTCTTCGGGGAGACCCAGTACTTC.

The CDR3 is CASSRMTASSGANVLTF. The CDR3 DNA reads as TGTGCCAGCAGCCGGATGACAGCCTCCTCTGGGGCCAACGTCCTGACTTTC. The rearrangement uses TRBV5-6 and TRBJ2-6, with D tentatively TRBD1 (5 bases). The V gene lost 4 bases and the J gene lost 0 bases, with 14 bases spanning the gap. This CDR3 is 17 amino acids long. Germline CDR1 SGHDT, CDR2 YYEEEE. The whole variable domain, remainder taken from reference TRBV5-6 and TRBJ2-6, is DAGVTQSPTHLIKTRGQQVTLRCSPKSGHDTVSWYQQALGQGPQFIFQYYEEEERQRGNFPDRFSGHQFPNYSSELNVNALLLGDSALYLCASSRMTASSGANVLTFGAGSRLTVL.

The rearrangement joins TRBV6-5 to TRBJ1-4; TRBD1 is a possible D gene (6 bases). From germline, CDR1 is MNHEY and CDR2 SVGAGI. There are 13 residues in the CDR3. Trimming pared 4 bases from V and 6 bases from J, leaving 9 bases between. The chain's CDR3 is CASSSGQHEKLFF. Here the CDR3 DNA reads TGTGCCAGCAGTTCGGGACAACATGAAAAACTGTTTTTT.

V usage is TRBV11-2 and J usage is TRBJ1-2; D is possibly TRBD1 (5 bases). The CDR3 spans 14 residues. CDR1 is SGHAT and CDR2 is FQNNGV in the germline V gene. Trimming stripped 5 bases from V and 4 bases from J, with 14 bases between. The CDR3 DNA sequence: TGTGCCAGCAGCCCTTGGGGGAACAGCTATGGCTACACCTTC. This encodes CASSPWGNSYGYTF.

The V call is TRBV10-3, the J call TRBJ1-4, with 10 bases that match TRBD1. CDR1 and CDR2 from the germline V gene are ENHRY and SYGVKD. The length of the CDR3 is 15 residues. J was trimmed by 6 bases and V by 5 bases; bases with no gene match: 6. In DNA form, the CDR3 reads TGTGCCATCAGTAGCCCCGGGACAGGGGATGAAAAACTGTTTTTT. Translated, it gives CAISSPGTGDEKLFF.

The chain joins TRBV18 to TRBJ2-5; the D gene is possibly TRBD2 (7 bases). This CDR3 has 16 residues. The V and J ends lost 2 bases and 5 bases respectively, with 18 bases between them. Germline V gene sequence: CDR1 KGHSH, CDR2 LQKENI. CDR3 sequence (DNA): TGTGCCAGCTCACCAACTCCGGGGGGCGACGTGGAGACCCAGTACTTC. It is translated as CASSPTPGGDVETQYF.

V gene TRBV6-1 combines with J gene TRBJ2-1; 8 bases line up with TRBD1. CDR1 is MNHNS, CDR2 SASEGT, per germline. The CDR3 runs to 14 residues. The junction had 8 bases not matched to a gene; V was cut back by 6 bases and J by 7 bases. In nucleotides, the CDR3 is TGTGCCAGCAGCCCCGGACAGGGATGGAATGAGCAGTTCTTC. It is translated as CASSPGQGWNEQFF.

The rearrangement links TRBV9 to TRBJ2-3; 13 positions match TRBD2. Per germline, CDR1 SGDLS and CDR2 YYNGEE. Trimming cost V 4 bases and J 7 bases; bases outside gene matches: 3. The length of the CDR3 is 14 residues. The CDR3 DNA is TGTGCCAGCAGCCTGACTAGCGGGGGGAATACGCAGTATTTT. Translating it yields CASSLTSGGNTQYF.